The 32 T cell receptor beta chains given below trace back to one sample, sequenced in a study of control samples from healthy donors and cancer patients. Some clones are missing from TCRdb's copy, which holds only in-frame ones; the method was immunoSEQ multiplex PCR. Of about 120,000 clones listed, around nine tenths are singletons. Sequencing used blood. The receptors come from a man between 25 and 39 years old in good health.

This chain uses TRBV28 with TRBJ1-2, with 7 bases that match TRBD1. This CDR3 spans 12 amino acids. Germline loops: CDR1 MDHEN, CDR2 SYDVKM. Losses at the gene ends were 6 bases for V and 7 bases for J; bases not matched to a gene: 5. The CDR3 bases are TGTGCCAGCAGGGCCCAGGGGGTTGGCTACACCTTC. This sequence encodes CASRAQGVGYTF.

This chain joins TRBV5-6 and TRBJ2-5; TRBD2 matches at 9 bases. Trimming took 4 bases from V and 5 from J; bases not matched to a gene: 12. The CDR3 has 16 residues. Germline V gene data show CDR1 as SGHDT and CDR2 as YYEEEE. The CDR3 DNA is TGTGCCAGCAGCCCCGGGGGAGCGGGGGGTCCGGAGACCCAGTACTTC. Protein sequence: CASSPGGAGGPETQYF.

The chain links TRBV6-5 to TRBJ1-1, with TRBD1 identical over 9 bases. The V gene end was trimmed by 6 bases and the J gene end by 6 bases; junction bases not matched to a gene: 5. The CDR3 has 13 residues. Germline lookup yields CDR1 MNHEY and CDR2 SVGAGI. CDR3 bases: TGTGCCAGCAGGGACAGGGGAGGATCTGAAGCTTTCTTT. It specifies CASRDRGGSEAFF.

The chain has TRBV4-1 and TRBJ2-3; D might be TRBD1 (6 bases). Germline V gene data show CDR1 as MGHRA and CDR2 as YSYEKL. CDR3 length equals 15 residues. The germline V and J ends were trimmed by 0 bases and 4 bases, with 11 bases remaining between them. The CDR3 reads CASSQDGTTPDTQYF. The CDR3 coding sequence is TGCGCCAGCAGCCAAGACGGGACAACCCCAGATACGCAGTATTTT.

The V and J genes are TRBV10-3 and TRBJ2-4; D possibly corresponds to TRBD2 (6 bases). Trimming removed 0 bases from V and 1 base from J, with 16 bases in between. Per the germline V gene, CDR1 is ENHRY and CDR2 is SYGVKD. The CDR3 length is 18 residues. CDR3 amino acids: CAISESSGGAGAKNIQYF. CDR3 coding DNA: TGTGCCATCAGTGAGTCATCCGGCGGGGCAGGGGCCAAAAACATTCAGTACTTC.

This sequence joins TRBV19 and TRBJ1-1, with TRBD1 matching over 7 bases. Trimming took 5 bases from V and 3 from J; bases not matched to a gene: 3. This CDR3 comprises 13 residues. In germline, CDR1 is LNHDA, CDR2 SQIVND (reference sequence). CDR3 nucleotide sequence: TGTGCCAGTAGTGACAGGGCAGACACTGAAGCTTTCTTT. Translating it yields CASSDRADTEAFF.

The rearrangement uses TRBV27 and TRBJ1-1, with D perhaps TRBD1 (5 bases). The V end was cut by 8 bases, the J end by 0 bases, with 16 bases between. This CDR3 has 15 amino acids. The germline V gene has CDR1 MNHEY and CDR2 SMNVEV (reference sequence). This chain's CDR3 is CASRRGRALNTEAFF. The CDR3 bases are TGTGCCAGCCGGCGAGGCAGGGCCTTGAACACTGAAGCTTTCTTT.

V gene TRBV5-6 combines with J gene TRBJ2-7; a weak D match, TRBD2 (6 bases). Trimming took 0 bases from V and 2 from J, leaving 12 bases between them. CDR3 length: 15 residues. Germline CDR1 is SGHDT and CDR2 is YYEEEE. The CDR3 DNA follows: TGTGCCAGCAGCTTGGTGGGGTCGGGAGCCTACGAGCAGTACGTC. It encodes CASSLVGSGAYEQYV.

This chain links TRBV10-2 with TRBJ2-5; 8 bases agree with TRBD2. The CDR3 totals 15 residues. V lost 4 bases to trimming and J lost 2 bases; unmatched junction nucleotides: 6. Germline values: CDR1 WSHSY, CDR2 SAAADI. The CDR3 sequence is CASSGRGGRQETQYF. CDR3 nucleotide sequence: TGCGCCAGCAGTGGACGGGGGGGCCGGCAAGAGACCCAGTACTTC.

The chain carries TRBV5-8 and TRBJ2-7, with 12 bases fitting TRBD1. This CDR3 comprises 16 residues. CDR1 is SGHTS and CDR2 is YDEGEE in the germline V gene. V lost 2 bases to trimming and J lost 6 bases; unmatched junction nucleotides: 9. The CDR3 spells CASSLKMGQGATEQYF. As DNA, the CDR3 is TGTGCCAGCAGCTTAAAGATGGGACAGGGGGCCACCGAGCAGTACTTC.

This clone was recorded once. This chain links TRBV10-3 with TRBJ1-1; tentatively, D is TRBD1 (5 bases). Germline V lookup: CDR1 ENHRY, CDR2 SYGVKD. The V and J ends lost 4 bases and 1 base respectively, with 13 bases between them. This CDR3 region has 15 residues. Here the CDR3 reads CAISGLSGWNTEAFF. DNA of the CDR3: TGTGCCATCAGTGGACTTTCAGGGTGGAACACTGAAGCTTTCTTT.

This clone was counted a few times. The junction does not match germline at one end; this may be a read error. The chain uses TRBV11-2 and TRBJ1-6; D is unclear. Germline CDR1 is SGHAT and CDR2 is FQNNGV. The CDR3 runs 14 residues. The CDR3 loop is CASSLGPYNSPLHF. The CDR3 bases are TGTGCCAGCAGCTTAGGTCCCTACAATTCACCCCTCCACTTT.

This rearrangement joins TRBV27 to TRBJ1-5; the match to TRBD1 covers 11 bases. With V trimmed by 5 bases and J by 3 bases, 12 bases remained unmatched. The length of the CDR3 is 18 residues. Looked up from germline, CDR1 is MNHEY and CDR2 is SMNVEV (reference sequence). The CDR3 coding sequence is TGTGCCAGCAGTCCCCGGGACAGGGGGATGCTCATCAATCAGCCCCAGCATTTT. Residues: CASSPRDRGMLINQPQHF.

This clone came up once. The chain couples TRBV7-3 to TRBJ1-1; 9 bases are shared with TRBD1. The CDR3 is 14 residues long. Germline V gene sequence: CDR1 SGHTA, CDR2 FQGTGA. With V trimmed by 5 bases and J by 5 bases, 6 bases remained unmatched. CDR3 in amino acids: CASSQGQGRTEAFF. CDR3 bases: TGTGCCAGCAGCCAGGGACAGGGAAGGACTGAAGCTTTCTTT.

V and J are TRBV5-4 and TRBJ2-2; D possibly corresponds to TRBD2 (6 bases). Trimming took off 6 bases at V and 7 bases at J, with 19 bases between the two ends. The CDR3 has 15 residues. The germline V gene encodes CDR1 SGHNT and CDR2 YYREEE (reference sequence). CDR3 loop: CASTLFGGPHGELFF. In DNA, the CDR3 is TGTGCCAGCACCCTTTTCGGGGGTCCCCACGGGGAGCTGTTTTTT.

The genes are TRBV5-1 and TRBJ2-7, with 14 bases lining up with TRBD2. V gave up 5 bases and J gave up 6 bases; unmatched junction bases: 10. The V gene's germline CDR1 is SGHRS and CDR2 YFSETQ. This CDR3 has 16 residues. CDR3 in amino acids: CASRKGLAGVQGEQYF. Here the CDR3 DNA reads TGCGCCAGCAGGAAGGGACTAGCGGGGGTACAAGGCGAGCAGTACTTC.

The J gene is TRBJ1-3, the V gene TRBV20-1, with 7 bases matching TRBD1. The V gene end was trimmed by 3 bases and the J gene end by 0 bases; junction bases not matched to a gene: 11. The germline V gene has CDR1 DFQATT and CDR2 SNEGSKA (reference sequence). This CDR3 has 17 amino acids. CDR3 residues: CSASNLRQGFSGNTIYF. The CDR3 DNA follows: TGCAGTGCTAGTAATCTAAGACAGGGCTTCTCTGGAAACACCATATATTTT.

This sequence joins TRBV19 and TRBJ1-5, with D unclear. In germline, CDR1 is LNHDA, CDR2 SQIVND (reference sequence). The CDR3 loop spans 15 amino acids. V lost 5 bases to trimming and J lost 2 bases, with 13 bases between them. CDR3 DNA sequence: TGTGCCAGTAGTCCTATGACTAAAGGCAATCAGCCCCAGCATTTT. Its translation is CASSPMTKGNQPQHF. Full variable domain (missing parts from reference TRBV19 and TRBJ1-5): DGGITQSPKYLFRKEGQNVTLSCEQNLNHDAMYWYRQDPGQGLRLIYYSQIVNDFQKGDIAEGYSVSREKKESFPLTVTSAQKNPTAFYLCASSPMTKGNQPQHFGDGTRLSIL.

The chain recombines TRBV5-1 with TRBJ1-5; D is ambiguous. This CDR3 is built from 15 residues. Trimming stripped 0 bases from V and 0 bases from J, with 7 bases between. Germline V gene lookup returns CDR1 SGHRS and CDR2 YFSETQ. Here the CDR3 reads CASSLDGNSNQPQHF. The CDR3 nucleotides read TGCGCCAGCAGCTTGGACGGGAATAGCAATCAGCCCCAGCATTTT.

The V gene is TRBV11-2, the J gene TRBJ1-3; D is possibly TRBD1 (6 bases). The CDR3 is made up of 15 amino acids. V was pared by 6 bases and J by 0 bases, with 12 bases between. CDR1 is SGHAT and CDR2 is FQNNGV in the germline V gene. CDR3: CASSSRGSSGNTIYF. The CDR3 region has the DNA TGTGCCAGCAGTTCCAGGGGCAGCTCTGGAAACACCATATATTTT.

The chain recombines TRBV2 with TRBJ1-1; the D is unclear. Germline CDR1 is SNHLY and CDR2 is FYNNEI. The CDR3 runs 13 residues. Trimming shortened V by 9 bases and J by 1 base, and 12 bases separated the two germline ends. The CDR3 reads CASIGSWNTEAFF. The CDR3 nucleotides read TGTGCCAGTATAGGGTCCTGGAACACTGAAGCTTTCTTT.

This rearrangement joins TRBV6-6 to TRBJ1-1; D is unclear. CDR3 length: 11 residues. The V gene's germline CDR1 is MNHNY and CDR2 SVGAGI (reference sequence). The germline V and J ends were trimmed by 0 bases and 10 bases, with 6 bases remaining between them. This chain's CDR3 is CASSYSVRAFF. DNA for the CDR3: TGTGCCAGCAGTTACTCGGTGCGAGCTTTCTTT.

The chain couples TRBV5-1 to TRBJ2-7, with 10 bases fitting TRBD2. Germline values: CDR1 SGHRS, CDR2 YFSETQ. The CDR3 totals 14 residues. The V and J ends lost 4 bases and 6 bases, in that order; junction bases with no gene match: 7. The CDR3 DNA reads TGCGCCAGCAGCCCTAGCGGGGGAGAGTCCGAGCAGTACTTC. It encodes CASSPSGGESEQYF.

In DNA, the CDR3 is TGTGCCAGCAGTGAAAGTGGGCGGGGACGGTCAAGCTTTAACTATGGCTACACCTTC. Protein sequence: CASSESGRGRSSFNYGYTF. This chain joins TRBV6-1 and TRBJ1-2, with D possibly matching TRBD1 (5 bases). From germline, CDR1 is MNHNS and CDR2 SASEGT. V was trimmed by 2 bases and J by 1 base, leaving 23 bases between them. This CDR3 spans 19 amino acids.

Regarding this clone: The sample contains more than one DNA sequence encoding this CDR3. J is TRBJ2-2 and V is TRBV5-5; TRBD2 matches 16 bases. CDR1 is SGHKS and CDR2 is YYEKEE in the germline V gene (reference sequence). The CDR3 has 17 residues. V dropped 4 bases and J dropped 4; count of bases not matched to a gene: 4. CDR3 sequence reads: CASSQGLAGGLTGELFF. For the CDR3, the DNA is TGTGCCAGCAGCCAGGGACTAGCGGGGGGGCTCACCGGGGAGCTGTTTTTT.

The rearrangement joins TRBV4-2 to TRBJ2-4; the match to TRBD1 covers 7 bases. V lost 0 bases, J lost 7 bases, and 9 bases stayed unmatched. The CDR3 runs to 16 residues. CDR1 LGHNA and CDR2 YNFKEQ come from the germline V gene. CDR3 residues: CASSQDTGQKGNIQYF. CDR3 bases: TGTGCCAGCAGCCAAGATACGGGACAGAAAGGGAACATTCAGTACTTC.

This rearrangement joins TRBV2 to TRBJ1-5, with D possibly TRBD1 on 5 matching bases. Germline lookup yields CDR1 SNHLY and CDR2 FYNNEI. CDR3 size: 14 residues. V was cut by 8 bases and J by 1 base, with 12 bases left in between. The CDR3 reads CASSRDGSNQPQHF. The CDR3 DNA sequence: TGTGCCAGCTCCCGGGACGGCAGCAATCAGCCCCAGCATTTT. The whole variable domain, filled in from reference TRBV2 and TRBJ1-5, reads EPEVTQTPSHQVTQMGQEVILRCVPISNHLYFYWYRQILGQKVEFLVSFYNNEISEKSEIFDDQFSVERPDGSNFTLKIRSTKLEDSAMYFCASSRDGSNQPQHFGDGTRLSIL.

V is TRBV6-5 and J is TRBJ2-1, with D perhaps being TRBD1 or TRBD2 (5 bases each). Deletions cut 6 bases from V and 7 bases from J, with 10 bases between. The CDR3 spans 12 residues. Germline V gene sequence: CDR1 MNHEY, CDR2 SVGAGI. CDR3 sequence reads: CASSHGANEQFF. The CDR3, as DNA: TGTGCCAGCAGCCACGGGGCAAATGAGCAGTTCTTC.

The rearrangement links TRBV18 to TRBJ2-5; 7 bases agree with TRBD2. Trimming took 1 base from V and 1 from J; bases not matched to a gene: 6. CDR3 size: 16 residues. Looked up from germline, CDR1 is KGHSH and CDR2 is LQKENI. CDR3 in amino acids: CASSPQPGGFQETQYF. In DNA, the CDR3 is TGTGCCAGCTCACCACAACCGGGAGGCTTCCAAGAGACCCAGTACTTC.

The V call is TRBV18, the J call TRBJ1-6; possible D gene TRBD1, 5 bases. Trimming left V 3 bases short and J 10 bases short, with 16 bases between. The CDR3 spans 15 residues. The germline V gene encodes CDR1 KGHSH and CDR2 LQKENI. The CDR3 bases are TGTGCCAGCTCACCTACAGGTCAGGGTGGATCACCCCTCCACTTT. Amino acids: CASSPTGQGGSPLHF.

The DNA for the CDR3 is TGTGCCAGCAGCTTAAGACAGGGTAACGAGCAGTACTTC. Encoded protein: CASSLRQGNEQYF. V usage is TRBV7-9 and J usage is TRBJ2-7; TRBD1 aligns across 7 bases. The length of the CDR3 is 13 residues. The germline V gene has CDR1 SEHNR and CDR2 FQNEAQ (reference sequence). V lost 2 bases, J lost 5 bases, and 3 bases stayed unmatched.

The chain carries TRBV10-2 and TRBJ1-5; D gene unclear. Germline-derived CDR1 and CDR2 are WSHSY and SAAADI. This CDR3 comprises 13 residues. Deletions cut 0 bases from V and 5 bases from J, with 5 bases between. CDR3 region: CASSESGYQPQHF. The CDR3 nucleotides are TGCGCCAGCAGTGAGTCAGGGTATCAGCCCCAGCATTTT.